The 6 T cell receptor beta chains below were found in one sample sequenced in a study of blood T cell repertoires in COVID-19. The assay was immunoSEQ multiplex PCR, and TCRdb's table has in-frame clones only and misses some. This sample carries about 230,000 clones, about 83% of them seen once, and the ten largest clones take roughly 7.4%. The sequenced material came from peripheral blood. All receptors come from a woman between 45 and 65 years old with acute or convalescent COVID-19.

The chain is built from TRBV3-1 (or the pseudogene TRBV3-2) and TRBJ2-7, with D possibly TRBD2 on 5 matching bases. The CDR3 is made up of 15 amino acids. Looked up from germline, CDR1 is LGHDT and CDR2 is YNNKEL (reference sequence). Trimming stripped 1 base from V and 0 bases from J, with 10 bases between. CDR3 sequence: CASSQVPGSSYEQYF. Here the CDR3 DNA reads TGTGCCAGCAGCCAAGTGCCGGGGAGCTCCTACGAGCAGTACTTC.

The rearrangement uses TRBV5-4 and TRBJ2-3; possibly TRBD1 for D (6 bases). The CDR3 has 15 amino acids. The germline V and J ends were trimmed by 0 bases and 2 bases, with 10 bases remaining between them. In germline, CDR1 is SGHNT, CDR2 YYREEE (reference sequence). CDR3 sequence reads: CASSLGRGTTDTQYF. The CDR3, as DNA: TGTGCCAGCAGCTTGGGCAGGGGAACCACAGATACGCAGTATTTT.

The chain combines TRBV11-2 with TRBJ2-1; TRBD2 matches 8 bases. This CDR3 is built from 18 residues. The V gene's germline CDR1 is SGHAT and CDR2 FQNNGV. The trim removed 5 bases at V and 9 bases at J, leaving 21 bases unmatched. The CDR3 bases are TGTGCCAGCAGCCGCCGTGGCAGGTTAGCGGGAATTGTGGGTGAGCAGTTCTTC. It encodes CASSRRGRLAGIVGEQFF. Drawing the rest from reference TRBV11-2 and TRBJ2-1, the complete variable domain is EAGVAQSPRYKIIEKRQSVAFWCNPISGHATLYWYQQILGQGPKLLIQFQNNGVVDDSQLPKDRFSAERLKGVDSTLKIQPAKLEDSAVYLCASSRRGRLAGIVGEQFFGPGTRLTVL.

This chain connects TRBV13 to TRBJ2-5; perhaps TRBD2 as D (6 bases). Trimming shortened V by 5 bases and J by 2 bases, and 9 bases separated the two germline ends. CDR1 is PRHDT, CDR2 FYEKMQ, per germline (reference sequence). The CDR3 totals 13 residues. The CDR3 sequence is CASSVRGQETQYF. The DNA of the CDR3 is TGTGCCAGCAGCGTCCGGGGGCAAGAGACCCAGTACTTC.

The CDR3 spells CASSTPGQEYNEQFF. In DNA, the CDR3 is TGTGCCAGCAGCACACCGGGACAGGAGTACAATGAGCAGTTCTTC. This rearrangement joins TRBV28 to TRBJ2-1; the match to TRBD1 covers 8 bases. V trimming: 6 bases; J trimming: 4 bases; junction bases outside the gene matches: 8. Per the germline V gene, CDR1 is MDHEN and CDR2 is SYDVKM. This CDR3 comprises 15 residues.

V and J are TRBV2 and TRBJ1-2, with TRBD1 identical over 11 bases. With V trimmed by 6 bases and J by 8 bases, 8 bases remained unmatched. This CDR3 is 14 amino acids long. Germline assignment: CDR1 SNHLY and CDR2 FYNNEI. The CDR3 DNA is TGTGCCAGCAGCGGACAGGGGGCCCGGGAGGGCTACACCTTC. It translates to CASSGQGAREGYTF. The full variable domain, completed using reference TRBV2 and TRBJ1-2, is EPEVTQTPSHQVTQMGQEVILRCVPISNHLYFYWYRQILGQKVEFLVSFYNNEISEKSEIFDDQFSVERPDGSNFTLKIRSTKLEDSAMYFCASSGQGAREGYTFGSGTRLTVV.